This TCR beta chain was documented in a study of blood T cells in healthy people across ages. A second PCR, run for about 7 to 11 cycles, used a sample-barcoded 5' primer plus a J-beta primer mix. TCRdb analysed the 5' RACE reads with MiXCR anew, one entry per CDR3 protein. The sample lists more than 1 million distinct CDR3 sequences, 40% to 50% seen once, with under 20% in the top ten. Findings and caveats of the study: With age, beta diversity per million T cells declined roughly linearly, significantly by 40.

Regarding this clonotype: Its antigen is as yet unknown.

The CDR3 extends over 13 amino acids. Germline assignment: CDR1 DFQATT and CDR2 SNEGSKA (reference sequence). Trimming took off 6 bases at V and 1 base at J, with 12 bases between the two ends. This chain uses TRBV20-1 with TRBJ2-5; D is uncertain. The specimen was blood. The sequence derives from a woman aged 55 to 70 in good health. The CDR3 region has the DNA TGCAGTGCACCCAACACGTTCCAAGAGACCCAGTACTTC. It is translated as CSAPNTFQETQYF.